Detailed here is one T cell receptor beta chain. This entry belongs to a study of patients and donors after allogeneic stem cell transplantation. TCRdb independently ran MiXCR on the RT-PCR reads; one entry per CDR3 protein. Here the sample spans a few hundred thousand distinct CDR3 sequences, 38% being singletons. This CDR3 spans 15 amino acids. The V end lost 4 bases, the J end lost 2 bases, and 17 bases lay between the germline ends. Germline values: CDR1 SQVTM, CDR2 ANQGSEA. This clonotype was sampled from a human donor who was either an allogeneic HSCT recipient or a stem cell or donor lymphocyte infusion donor (not recorded which). It is not recorded whose cells these are; they may come from a transplant donor. Material: blood, either unsorted or a sorted T cell fraction (not recorded which). The rearrangement uses TRBV29-1 and TRBJ1-1; D uncertain. Written as DNA, the CDR3 is TGCAGCGTTGTAAGCAACCCCCCGGCCAACACTGAAGCTTTCTTT. Translation gives CSVVSNPPANTEAFF.